What follows are 32 T cell receptor beta chains derived from one specimen sequenced in a study of T cell responses to AZD1222 COVID-19 vaccine. Profiling relied on immunoSEQ multiplex PCR, and the TCRdb table lists in-frame clones only, not all of them. The table records about 200,000 clones, about 92% of them present only once. The sequencing used peripheral blood, collected on day 0 of AZD1222 vaccination. All receptors come from an adult in good health.

The chain combines TRBV19 with TRBJ1-2, with 7 bases matching TRBD1. V lost 4 bases to trimming and J lost 7 bases; unmatched junction nucleotides: 9. The length of the CDR3 is 14 residues. CDR1 and CDR2 (germline): LNHDA, SQIVND (reference sequence). CDR3 sequence: CASSNDRVSSGYTF. CDR3 bases: TGTGCCAGTAGTAACGACAGGGTATCTTCTGGCTACACCTTC.

V usage is TRBV6-5 and J usage is TRBJ1-1; D unresolved. The germline gives CDR1 MNHEY, CDR2 SVGAGI. The V gene lost 6 bases and the J gene lost 1 base, with 3 bases spanning the gap. This CDR3 spans 11 amino acids. The CDR3 region has the DNA TGTGCCAGCAGGGAGAACACTGAAGCTTTCTTT. As protein: CASRENTEAFF.

The CDR3 loop is CASRDTGVNSPLHF. The CDR3, as DNA: TGTGCCAGCAGAGATACAGGGGTAAATTCACCCCTCCACTTT. The chain is built from TRBV3-1 (or the pseudogene TRBV3-2) and TRBJ1-6; 7 positions match TRBD1. The CDR3 contains 14 residues. In germline, CDR1 is LGHDT, CDR2 YNNKEL (reference sequence). V lost 6 bases, J lost 7 bases, and 6 bases stayed unmatched.

This clone was detected only once. The sample contains more than one DNA sequence encoding this CDR3. The chain links TRBV7-2 to TRBJ2-3; no clear D gene. Looked up from germline, CDR1 is SGHTA and CDR2 is FQGNSA. This CDR3 contains 14 residues. V was shortened by 1 base and J by 0 bases, with 5 bases between the two germline ends. As DNA, the CDR3 is TGTGCCAGCAGCTTAGTTGCTAGCACAGATACGCAGTATTTT. Protein sequence: CASSLVASTDTQYF.

The chain joins TRBV7-2 to TRBJ1-1; D is unresolved. Germline values: CDR1 SGHTA, CDR2 FQGNSA. V lost 1 base, J lost 7 bases, and 10 bases lay in between. The CDR3 length is 13 residues. The CDR3 region has the DNA TGTGCCAGCAGCTTAGGTCAAGCGTTTGAAGCTTTCTTT. Protein sequence: CASSLGQAFEAFF.

The chain links TRBV7-3 to TRBJ1-6; 7 positions match TRBD1. Per germline, CDR1 SGHTA and CDR2 FQGTGA. Losses at the gene ends were 0 bases for V and 7 bases for J; bases not matched to a gene: 3. The CDR3 contains 15 residues. Here the CDR3 DNA reads TGTGCCAGCAGCTTAACTCTGGACAGGAATTCACCCCTCCACTTT. It translates to CASSLTLDRNSPLHF.

V usage is TRBV5-1 and J usage is TRBJ1-3; the D gene is possibly TRBD1 (5 bases). With 0 bases removed from V and 0 bases from J, the gap between germline ends came to 7 bases. CDR1 and CDR2 (germline): SGHRS, YFSETQ. The CDR3 sequence is 15 residues long. The DNA of the CDR3 is TGCGCCAGCAGCTTGGGGACAAACTCTGGAAACACCATATATTTT. Its translation is CASSLGTNSGNTIYF.

The chain links TRBV12-3 or TRBV12-4 to TRBJ1-1, with 8 bases aligning to TRBD1. The CDR3 is made up of 11 amino acids. The trim removed 6 bases at V and 6 bases at J, leaving 0 bases unmatched. CDR3 protein: CASRTGAEAFF. The CDR3 DNA sequence: TGTGCCAGCAGGACAGGGGCTGAAGCTTTCTTT.

The chain combines TRBV6-4 with TRBJ2-3; either TRBD1 or TRBD2 may fit D (5 bases each). The germline CDR1 and CDR2 sequences are MRHNA and SNTAGT. This CDR3 region has 15 residues. The V end was cut by 4 bases, the J end by 0 bases, with 11 bases between. CDR3 residues: CASSGVGGSTDTQYF. CDR3 nucleotide sequence: TGTGCCAGCAGTGGGGTTGGGGGAAGCACAGATACGCAGTATTTT.

The chain links TRBV20-1 to TRBJ1-5; TRBD1 might be the D (5 bases). Trimming removed 3 bases from V and 5 bases from J, with 8 bases in between. Germline CDR1 DFQATT, CDR2 SNEGSKA (reference sequence). The CDR3 extends over 12 amino acids. The CDR3 protein is CSASRGDQPQHF. The CDR3 bases are TGCAGTGCTAGTCGGGGGGATCAGCCCCAGCATTTT.

The rearrangement joins TRBV9 to TRBJ2-1, with 14 bases lining up with TRBD2. The trim removed 4 bases at V and 5 bases at J, leaving 8 bases unmatched. This CDR3 region has 17 residues. Germline CDR1 reads SGDLS; CDR2 reads YYNGEE. Here the CDR3 DNA reads TGTGCCAGCAGCACAACCGGGACTAGCGGGGGTAACAATGAGCAGTTCTTC. Amino acids: CASSTTGTSGGNNEQFF.

The chain has TRBV7-9 and TRBJ1-2; D remains unclear. The V end was cut by 5 bases, the J end by 4 bases, with 8 bases between. The CDR3 contains 12 residues. Germline values: CDR1 SEHNR, CDR2 FQNEAQ (reference sequence). CDR3 loop: CASSGEIYGYTF. As DNA, the CDR3 is TGTGCCAGCAGCGGAGAAATCTATGGCTACACCTTC.

This chain links TRBV28 with TRBJ2-1, with D possibly TRBD2 on 5 matching bases. The germline V gene has CDR1 MDHEN and CDR2 SYDVKM. CDR3 size: 15 residues. Trimming removed 2 bases at V and 7 bases at J, with 15 bases between. CDR3 sequence: CASSLAGGPGNEQFF. The CDR3 region has the DNA TGTGCCAGCAGTTTAGCGGGTGGACCCGGGAATGAGCAGTTCTTC.

The rearrangement links TRBV6-2 or TRBV6-3 to TRBJ2-6; D unclear. The CDR3 has 15 amino acids. Between the trimmed V and J ends, which lost 1 base and 4 bases, there was a span of 8 bases. Germline assignment: CDR1 MNHEY and CDR2 SVGEGT. CDR3 residues: CASSYLHPGANVLTF. DNA of the CDR3: TGTGCCAGCAGTTACTTACACCCCGGGGCCAACGTCCTGACTTTC.

This clone came up a few times. This rearrangement joins TRBV6-5 to TRBJ2-3, with TRBD2 as a possible D gene (5 bases). With 0 bases removed from V and 4 bases from J, the gap between germline ends came to 5 bases. Germline CDR1 and CDR2: MNHEY and SVGAGI. The CDR3 length is 13 residues. As DNA, the CDR3 is TGTGCCAGCAGTTACTCGCGGGCAGATACGCAGTATTTT. Translated, it gives CASSYSRADTQYF.

The J gene is TRBJ1-4, the V gene TRBV12-3 or TRBV12-4; D is unresolved. The CDR3 runs 13 residues. V dropped 1 base and J dropped 8 bases, with 8 bases sitting between them. DNA for the CDR3: TGTGCCAGCAGTTTAGAGGGAGGAGAAAAACTGTTTTTT. It is translated as CASSLEGGEKLFF.

This clone turned up a few times. The V call is TRBV2, the J call TRBJ2-1, with 9 bases matching TRBD2. CDR3 length: 15 amino acids. Germline CDR1 is SNHLY and CDR2 is FYNNEI. Trimming at V came to 9 bases and at J to 3 bases, leaving 9 bases not matched to a gene. CDR3 residues: CASPGTSSGYNEQFF. CDR3 sequence (DNA): TGTGCCAGTCCCGGGACTAGCAGTGGCTACAATGAGCAGTTCTTC.

This chain connects TRBV15 to TRBJ1-3, with no clear D. The ends were cut back, 8 bases at V and 1 base at J, with 6 bases in the middle. The CDR3 totals 12 residues. Germline loops: CDR1 LNHNV, CDR2 YYDKDF (reference sequence). CDR3 sequence (DNA): TGTGCCACCGGAGTTTCTGGAAACACCATATATTTT. Encoded protein: CATGVSGNTIYF.

The CDR3 bases are TGTGCCAGCAGCCAAGAACGAGTTCGCGGGGAGCTGTTTTTT. It codes for CASSQERVRGELFF. The J gene is TRBJ2-2, the V gene TRBV14, with no clear D. Trimming left V 0 bases short and J 7 bases short, with 9 bases between. This CDR3 has 14 amino acids. Germline lookup yields CDR1 SGHDN and CDR2 FVKESK. The full variable domain, completed using reference TRBV14 and TRBJ2-2, is EAGVTQFPSHSVIEKGQTVTLRCDPISGHDNLYWYRRVMGKEIKFLLHFVKESKQDESGMPNNRFLAERTGGTYSTLKVQPAELEDSGVYFCASSQERVRGELFFGEGSRLTVL.

The chain links TRBV12-3 or TRBV12-4 to TRBJ2-5; 8 nucleotides line up with TRBD2. Unmatched junction bases numbered 2, after V lost 6 bases and J lost 5 bases. The length of the CDR3 is 12 residues. The chain's CDR3 is CASSRGGETQYF. The CDR3, as DNA: TGTGCCAGCAGCCGGGGGGGCGAGACCCAGTACTTC.

This sequence joins TRBV10-3 and TRBJ2-1, with 7 bases that match TRBD2. Trimming took 0 bases from V and 4 from J; bases not matched to a gene: 6. The CDR3 covers 16 residues. Germline V gene lookup returns CDR1 ENHRY and CDR2 SYGVKD. The CDR3 here is CAISESMSGEYNEQFF. The CDR3 coding sequence is TGTGCCATCAGTGAGTCGATGAGCGGGGAATACAATGAGCAGTTCTTC.

This clone was found a few times. This chain links TRBV4-1 with TRBJ1-5; D remains unclear. V gave up 0 bases and J gave up 6 bases, with 12 bases separating them. CDR1 is MGHRA, CDR2 YSYEKL, per germline. The CDR3 has 15 amino acids. The CDR3 nucleotides are TGCGCCAGCAGCCAAGATCTGAGGGCAACTCAGCCCCAGCATTTT. It translates to CASSQDLRATQPQHF.

The sample holds one count of this clone. This rearrangement joins TRBV6-1 to TRBJ2-7; tentatively, D is TRBD2 (6 bases). The V gene lost 1 base and the J gene lost 1 base, with 11 bases spanning the gap. CDR1 and CDR2 from the germline V gene are MNHNS and SASEGT. The CDR3 consists of 15 residues. The CDR3 DNA reads TGTGCCAGCAGTGAAGTGGGGGGTTCGTCCTACGAGCAGTACTTC. It is translated as CASSEVGGSSYEQYF.

The chain is built from TRBV12-5 and TRBJ1-3, with D perhaps TRBD1 (6 bases). Trimming cost V 6 bases and J 4 bases, with 22 bases left between them. Germline V gives CDR1 LGHNT, CDR2 FRNRAP. The CDR3 loop spans 17 amino acids. The chain's CDR3 is CASGYIGQIGLGNTIYF. In DNA, the CDR3 is TGTGCTAGTGGATACATTGGACAGATCGGTCTGGGAAACACCATATATTTT.

The chain uses TRBV29-1 and TRBJ2-7; D possibly corresponds to TRBD1 (5 bases). The CDR3 is made up of 11 amino acids. Trimming took off 5 bases at V and 4 bases at J, with 9 bases between the two ends. Germline lookup yields CDR1 SQVTM and CDR2 ANQGSEA. The CDR3 sequence is CSVRTGYEQYF. The CDR3 bases are TGCAGCGTTAGAACAGGTTACGAGCAGTACTTC.

With regard to this clone: This sample also contains other DNA sequences that code for the same CDR3. V and J are TRBV3-1 (or the pseudogene TRBV3-2) and TRBJ1-2; D remains unclear. The CDR3 consists of 12 residues. CDR1 is LGHDT, CDR2 YNNKEL, per germline (reference sequence). The ends were cut back, 1 base at V and 8 bases at J, with 8 bases in the middle. The CDR3 region has the DNA TGTGCCAGCAGCCAAGTAAAAGGAGGCTACACCTTC. It codes for CASSQVKGGYTF.

This chain uses TRBV2 with TRBJ1-2, with D possibly matching TRBD1 (5 bases). This CDR3 has 14 residues. Germline CDR1 reads SNHLY; CDR2 reads FYNNEI. V lost 6 bases, J lost 6 bases, and 17 bases lay in between. CDR3 sequence (DNA): TGTGCCAGCAGCGGCTCCCAGGGCTTTCATGGCTACACCTTC. Amino acid sequence: CASSGSQGFHGYTF.

This clone showed up just once. The chain employs TRBV6-4 and TRBJ1-2; TRBD1 matches at 8 bases. This CDR3 is built from 14 residues. Germline assignment: CDR1 MRHNA and CDR2 SNTAGT. V trimming: 0 bases; J trimming: 10 bases; junction bases outside the gene matches: 7. CDR3 nucleotide sequence: TGTGCCAGCAGTGACTCGCAGGGGGCGCAGGTCTACACCTTC. Protein product: CASSDSQGAQVYTF.

This chain joins TRBV7-9 and TRBJ2-7, with D maybe TRBD1 (6 bases). Germline CDR1 reads SEHNR; CDR2 reads FQNEAQ (reference sequence). Trimming cost V 4 bases and J 0 bases, with 13 bases left between them. The CDR3 has 15 residues. The CDR3 protein is CASSSDGQLSYEQYF. DNA for the CDR3: TGTGCCAGCAGCTCGGACGGACAGCTCTCCTACGAGCAGTACTTC.

This clone was picked up one time. The CDR3 loop reads CASSQVRGHQPQHF. The CDR3 region has the DNA TGCGCCAGCAGCCAAGTAAGGGGGCATCAGCCCCAGCATTTT. The chain uses TRBV4-1 and TRBJ1-5; TRBD1 matches 7 bases. Unmatched junction bases numbered 2, after V lost 1 base and J lost 5 bases. The germline V gene has CDR1 MGHRA and CDR2 YSYEKL. The CDR3 extends over 14 amino acids.

This clone has only one observation. The chain couples TRBV5-1 to TRBJ1-5, with 7 bases lining up with TRBD1. V lost 3 bases, J lost 7 bases, and 10 bases stayed unmatched. In germline, CDR1 is SGHRS, CDR2 YFSETQ. There are 15 residues in the CDR3. CDR3 sequence: CASSSTTGIGQPQHF. For the CDR3, the DNA is TGCGCCAGCAGCTCCACGACAGGGATCGGGCAGCCCCAGCATTTT.

In its sample, this clone was seen a few times. V is TRBV5-8 and J is TRBJ1-1; D gene ambiguous. Trimming stripped 5 bases from V and 7 bases from J, with 12 bases between. CDR3 length equals 12 residues. Germline CDR1 is SGHTS and CDR2 is YDEGEE. Here the CDR3 reads CASRRDKLEAFF. CDR3 nucleotide sequence: TGTGCCAGCAGGAGAGACAAACTTGAAGCTTTCTTT.